The sequence of this T cell receptor beta chain was determined in a study of blood T cell repertoires in COVID-19. CDR3 length equals 16 residues. Trimming left V 6 bases short and J 0 bases short, with 14 bases between. Per the germline V gene, CDR1 is ENHRY and CDR2 is SYGVKD. TCRdb keeps only in-frame clones here, not all; method: immunoSEQ multiplex PCR. The sample has some 120,000 clones, around 80% seen once; the top ten hold over 5%. The gene calls are TRBV10-3 and TRBJ1-4, with no clear D. The sequencing input was peripheral blood. The receptor was isolated from a man older than 75 with active or convalescent COVID-19. The CDR3 nucleotides read TGTGCCATCAGCCTGGGGATCGGGACAACTAATGAAAAACTGTTTTTT. Protein: CAISLGIGTTNEKLFF.